Listed below are T cell receptor beta chains from one sample, sequenced in a study of beta chain features in type 1 diabetes. Sequencing used immunoSEQ multiplex PCR; TCRdb keeps in-frame clones, though not all of them. The sample yields around 310,000 clones, 13% seen once. Sample: naive CD4+ T cells from blood. The receptors stem from a woman aged 18-29 years with type 1 diabetes. Each CDR3 is given with its conserved first and last residue. Size is stated for part of the rows, as once, few or many counts, or as a class when the clone is expanded.

clone_size,v_call,j_call,cdr3_aa
NA,TRBV9,TRBJ2-3,CASSVVVGDTQYF
NA,TRBV5-1,TRBJ2-7,CASSLGLAGGYEQYF
NA,TRBV7-2,TRBJ2-7,CASSLALGSPYEQYF
NA,TRBV9,TRBJ2-1,CASSLRGGGTGDNEQFF
few,TRBV28,TRBJ1-2,CASTQVQGHGYTF
NA,TRBV19,TRBJ1-2,CASSIGALYGYTF
once,TRBV19,TRBJ2-5,CASSVDTGGDYQETQYF
few,TRBV6-5,TRBJ2-5,CASSYWGTGEQETQYF
few,TRBV28,TRBJ2-2,CASSLTSGYFTGELFF
few,TRBV5-4,TRBJ2-7,CASSFPDSRDEQYF
few,TRBV9,TRBJ2-3,CASSVTSRTDTQYF
NA,TRBV28,TRBJ1-5,CASHGRGKFNQPQHF
NA,TRBV9,TRBJ2-3,CASSVGGTGGPTDTQYF
NA,TRBV4-2,TRBJ2-7,CASSQVAAGEAYEQYF
NA,TRBV7-2,TRBJ2-7,CASSLGAYYEQYF
few,TRBV9,TRBJ2-1,CASGLDYFNEQFF
NA,TRBV29-1,TRBJ1-5,CSVAGLNQPQHF
few,TRBV7-3,TRBJ2-3,CASGGGRSTDTQYF
NA,TRBV6-5,TRBJ1-4,CASSLPGANEKLFF
NA,TRBV28,TRBJ1-2,CASSTGTVYGYTF
NA,TRBV10-3,TRBJ2-3,CAITPTSGSTDTQYF
NA,TRBV6-6,TRBJ2-5,CASSLYQTDQETQYF
once,TRBV7-9,TRBJ2-5,CASSLQGVRETQYF
NA,TRBV6-6,TRBJ2-1,CATAMGGYNEQFF
few,TRBV15,TRBJ2-5,CATSRGTGGETQYF
few,TRBV2,TRBJ2-5,CASSEQGMQETQYF
few,TRBV4-3,TRBJ2-2,CASSLEGSLTGELFF
NA,TRBV10-3,TRBJ2-2,CAISGYAGGTGELFF
few,TRBV11-2,TRBJ1-2,CASSPRLEGRGYTF
NA,TRBV27,TRBJ1-2,CASSLSGGRGYGYTF
many,TRBV29-1,TRBJ2-7,CSVTQGFGQYF
few,TRBV27,TRBJ1-5,CASSAGTDHQPQHF
few,TRBV25-1,TRBJ2-1,CASSGLKADSYNEQFF
few,TRBV28,TRBJ2-5,CASSFGVLETQYF
few,TRBV29-1,TRBJ1-1,CSARRWQGNTEAFF
NA,TRBV5-1,TRBJ2-2,CASSLDGLNTGELFF
NA,TRBV5-8,TRBJ2-7,CASSFGGGGEQYF
few,TRBV28,TRBJ1-5,CASSLVQGNNQPQHF
NA,TRBV5-1,TRBJ2-5,CASSTAAAQETQYF
few,TRBV6-5,TRBJ1-1,CASSYSNTGDTEAFF
NA,TRBV7-9,TRBJ2-1,CASSPGYEQFF
few,TRBV5-1,TRBJ2-1,CASSLGGQSNEQFF
few,TRBV5-1,TRBJ2-2,CASSLVRGITGELFF
NA,TRBV9,TRBJ2-5,CASSVQQQETQYF
NA,TRBV4-1,TRBJ2-1,CASSQSTSEDYNEQFF
NA,TRBV18,TRBJ1-1,CASSPRATGMNTEAFF
NA,TRBV19,TRBJ1-2,CASSQTGGYTF
NA,TRBV29-1,TRBJ2-5,CSVVGSGEETQYF
NA,TRBV2,TRBJ1-2,CASHGENGYTF
NA,TRBV2,TRBJ1-2,CASSERVNYGYTF
NA,TRBV28,TRBJ2-3,CASSLAGGGTDTQYF
few,TRBV18,TRBJ2-1,CASSTYRKDNEQFF